These 14 T cell receptor beta chains originate from one sample sequenced in a study of blood T cells in healthy people across ages. Then a second PCR, running about 6 to 12 cycles, was carried out with a sample-barcoded 5' primer and a J-beta primer mix. TCRdb reprocessed the 5' RACE reads via MiXCR and lists one record per CDR3 protein. The sample records nearly 1 million distinct CDR3 sequences, just over 50% being singletons. Sequencing used blood. The receptor set was obtained from a woman in her fifties or sixties in good health.

This clonotype has ten or more counts. The V call is TRBV3-1, the J call TRBJ2-7; no clear D. V dropped 4 bases and J dropped 4 bases, with 5 bases sitting between them. In germline, CDR1 is LGHDT, CDR2 YNNKEL (reference sequence). CDR3 length: 11 residues. In nucleotides, the CDR3 is TGTGCCAGCAGCCGACAATACGAGCAGTACTTC. This sequence encodes CASSRQYEQYF.

This clonotype has just one count. It may be a read error: a sequence one base away is much more abundant. This sequence joins TRBV7-9 and TRBJ2-7; TRBD1 matches 7 bases. There are 17 residues in the CDR3. V lost 5 bases and J lost 0; bases outside the gene matches: 13. Germline assignment: CDR1 SEHNR and CDR2 FQNEAQ (reference sequence). This CDR3 reads CASSNIYRGKSSYEQYF. The CDR3 nucleotides read TGTGCCAGCAGCAATATTTACAGGGGAAAAAGCTCCTACGAGCAGTACTTC.

This clonotype was detected a few times. V is TRBV28 and J is TRBJ1-4; weak D call: TRBD1 (6 bases). Per germline, CDR1 MDHEN and CDR2 SYDVKM. The CDR3 has 16 amino acids. With 2 bases removed from V and 5 bases from J, the gap between germline ends came to 15 bases. Here the CDR3 reads CASSLSPLDRNEKLFF. The CDR3, as DNA: TGTGCCAGCAGTTTAAGCCCCTTGGACAGAAATGAAAAACTGTTTTTT.

This clonotype came up a few times. The rearrangement uses TRBV7-6 and TRBJ2-5, with D possibly TRBD2 on 7 matching bases. From germline, CDR1 is SGHVS and CDR2 FNYEAQ. CDR3 length: 18 amino acids. V dropped 5 bases and J dropped 1 base, with 23 bases sitting between them. CDR3 coding DNA: TGTGCCAGCAGCCAAGGGGGATTCGGGGGACTACCCCAAGAGACCCAGTACTTC. Encoded protein: CASSQGGFGGLPQETQYF.

This sequence joins TRBV28 and TRBJ2-6; D not certain. The CDR3 totals 15 residues. V shed 3 bases and J shed 2 bases, with 8 bases lying between them. Germline CDR1 and CDR2: MDHEN and SYDVKM. CDR3 sequence: CASSFGNTGANVLTF. CDR3 nucleotides: TGTGCCAGCAGTTTTGGGAACACTGGGGCCAACGTCCTGACTTTC.

The chain couples TRBV7-2 to TRBJ2-5; D possibly corresponds to TRBD2 (5 bases). The J call could be wrong; TRBJ2-7 is a better fit for the DNA end. This CDR3 region has 14 residues. Germline assignment: CDR1 SGHTA and CDR2 FQGNSA. DNA for the CDR3: TGTGCCAGCAGCGCCCAAGGATCGGGGTACGAGCAGTACTTC. This codes for CASSAQGSGYEQYF.

The chain joins TRBV6-6 to TRBJ2-4, with D unresolved. The DNA end favors TRBJ2-7, so the J call may be wrong. The CDR3 is 12 residues long. Germline CDR1 reads MNHNY; CDR2 reads SVGAGI (reference sequence). CDR3 region: CASSPPRDEQYF. DNA of the CDR3: TGTGCCAGCTCCCCCCCTCGGGACGAGCAGTACTTC.

The gene calls are TRBV4-1 and TRBJ2-5, with TRBD2 matching 7 bases. The CDR3 is made up of 18 amino acids. In germline, CDR1 is MGHRA, CDR2 YSYEKL. The trim removed 1 base at V and 0 bases at J, leaving 11 bases unmatched. The CDR3 region is CASSQGGGRGVYQETQYF. For the CDR3, the DNA is TGCGCCAGCAGCCAAGGGGGCGGGAGAGGGGTGTACCAAGAGACCCAGTACTTC.

V usage is TRBV11-2 and J usage is TRBJ2-7, with TRBD2 identical over 12 bases. This CDR3 has 15 amino acids. V lost 5 bases and J lost 3; bases outside the gene matches: 5. Germline assignment: CDR1 SGHAT and CDR2 FQNNGV. The CDR3 DNA reads TGTGCCAGCAGCATATTGACTAGCGGGAGCTACGAGCAGTACTTC. Protein: CASSILTSGSYEQYF.

V is TRBV11-2 and J is TRBJ2-1; a weak D match, TRBD1 (6 bases). The J call may be mistaken, given a closer DNA end match to TRBJ2-7. The CDR3 consists of 13 residues. Looked up from germline, CDR1 is SGHAT and CDR2 is FQNNGV. DNA for the CDR3: TGTGCCAGCAGGGGGGCATTCTACAATGAGCAGTACTTC. This codes for CASRGAFYNEQYF.

In its sample, this clonotype was seen once. The CDR3 loop is CASSFAGKYEQYF. The CDR3 bases are TGTGCCAGCAGTTTCGCAGGAAAGTACGAGCAGTACTTC. The chain is built from TRBV12-3 or TRBV12-4 and TRBJ2-7, with D unresolved. The V end lost 3 bases, the J end lost 4 bases, and 10 bases lay between the germline ends. The CDR3 is 13 residues long.

This clonotype has more than one count but fewer than ten. V and J are TRBV6-1 and TRBJ1-2, with a weak D call TRBD1 (6 bases). CDR3 length equals 15 residues. The germline V gene encodes CDR1 MNHNS and CDR2 SASEGT. The ends were cut back, 5 bases at V and 3 bases at J, with 16 bases in the middle. CDR3 sequence reads: CASSTPGQRYYGYTF. CDR3 nucleotides: TGTGCCAGCAGTACCCCCGGACAGAGGTACTATGGCTACACCTTC.

This clonotype occurred a few times. The gene calls are TRBV28 and TRBJ2-4; D may be TRBD2 (5 bases). Near its end, the DNA agrees better with TRBJ2-7, so the J call may be wrong. The CDR3 contains 13 residues. Germline lookup yields CDR1 MDHEN and CDR2 SYDVKM. CDR3 sequence (DNA): TGTGCCAGCTCGGAGAGCGGAGTCTACGAGCAGTACTTC. Protein sequence: CASSESGVYEQYF.

This chain links TRBV6-2 or TRBV6-3 with TRBJ1-2; 8 positions match TRBD1. Germline V gene data show CDR1 as MNHEY and CDR2 as SVGEGT. The CDR3 is 12 amino acids. Losses at the gene ends were 10 bases for V and 5 bases for J; bases not matched to a gene: 6. Here the CDR3 reads CATFRTGYGYTF. The CDR3, as DNA: TGTGCCACTTTCCGGACAGGGTATGGCTACACCTTC.